By share, the clone carrying this TCR beta chain ranks as medium-sized. Its antigen is unidentified. This record comes from a study of liver allograft versus peripheral blood T cells. Study overall: Blood and transplanted-liver T cell receptor repertoires from recipients were compared.

MiXCR, applied by TCRdb to the reads, yields one record per CDR3 protein. The data contain about 9,000 distinct CDR3 sequences, over 12% of them seen just once; the ten biggest clones take up about 3.2%. The study, taken as a whole, reports: Intra-allograft T cell receptor repertoires in the liver reportedly differed from peripheral blood repertoires.

This CDR3 spans 15 amino acids. Germline loops: CDR1 LNHNV, CDR2 YYDKDF (reference sequence). Trimming took 0 bases from V and 3 from J, leaving 11 bases between them. J is TRBJ1-2 and V is TRBV15; the D gene is possibly TRBD1 (5 bases). This sequence originates from a human patient who had a liver transplant. A subset of T cells may come from the graft donor. The CDR3 coding sequence is TGTGCCACCAGCAGAGATCGGGGGAATGACTATGGCTACACCTTC. Translated: CATSRDRGNDYGYTF.